This T cell receptor beta chain was recovered during a study of blood T cell repertoires in COVID-19. Looking at the study overall: The analysed material was cDNA or gDNA that came from T cells, B-cell-depleted T cells, or PBMCs.

The CDR3 is made up of 15 amino acids. V lost 5 bases, J lost 2 bases, and 14 bases lay in between. The germline CDR1 and CDR2 sequences are MNHEY and SVGEGT. Assay used: immunoSEQ multiplex PCR; TCRdb lists only in-frame clones, some missing. The sample lists 65,000 to 80,000 clones, approximately 78% occurring once. The TCR sequence derives from a human donor in a cohort sampled during active COVID-19. The gene calls are TRBV6-2 or TRBV6-3 and TRBJ2-3; tentative D call: TRBD1 (5 bases). The sample was peripheral blood. The CDR3 region is CASSAPARDTDTQYF. In nucleotides, the CDR3 is TGTGCCAGCAGTGCCCCCGCCAGGGACACAGATACGCAGTATTTT.